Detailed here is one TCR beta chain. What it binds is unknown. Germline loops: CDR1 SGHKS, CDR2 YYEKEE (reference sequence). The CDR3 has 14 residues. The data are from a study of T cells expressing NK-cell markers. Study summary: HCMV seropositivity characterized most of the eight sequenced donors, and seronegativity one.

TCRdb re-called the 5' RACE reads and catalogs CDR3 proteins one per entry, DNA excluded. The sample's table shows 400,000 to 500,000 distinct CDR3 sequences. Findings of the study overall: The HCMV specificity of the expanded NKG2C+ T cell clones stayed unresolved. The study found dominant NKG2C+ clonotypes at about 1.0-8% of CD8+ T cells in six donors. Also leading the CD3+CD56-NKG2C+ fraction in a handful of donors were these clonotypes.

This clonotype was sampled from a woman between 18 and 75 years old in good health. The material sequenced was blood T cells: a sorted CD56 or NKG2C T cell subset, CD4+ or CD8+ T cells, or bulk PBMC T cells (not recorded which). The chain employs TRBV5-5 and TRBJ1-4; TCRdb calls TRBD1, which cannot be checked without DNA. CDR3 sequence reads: CASSADRFNEKLFF.